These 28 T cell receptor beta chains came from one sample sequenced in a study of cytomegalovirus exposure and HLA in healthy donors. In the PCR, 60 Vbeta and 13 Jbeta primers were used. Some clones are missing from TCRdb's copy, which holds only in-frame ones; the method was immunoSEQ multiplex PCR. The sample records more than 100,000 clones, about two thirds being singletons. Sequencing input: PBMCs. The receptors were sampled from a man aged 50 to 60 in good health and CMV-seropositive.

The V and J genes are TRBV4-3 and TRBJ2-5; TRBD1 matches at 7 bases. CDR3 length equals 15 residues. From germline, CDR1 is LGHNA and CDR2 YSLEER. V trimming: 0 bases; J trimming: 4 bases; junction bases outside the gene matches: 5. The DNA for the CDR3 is TGCGCCAGCAGCCAAGATATAGGGGGCTTAGAGACCCAGTACTTC. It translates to CASSQDIGGLETQYF.

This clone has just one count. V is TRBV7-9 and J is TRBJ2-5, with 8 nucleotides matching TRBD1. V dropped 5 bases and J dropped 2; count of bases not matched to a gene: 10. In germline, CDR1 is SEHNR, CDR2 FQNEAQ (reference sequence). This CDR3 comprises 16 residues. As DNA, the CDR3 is TGTGCCAGCAGCCCGCCCCTCCGGGACAGGCAAGAGACCCAGTACTTC. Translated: CASSPPLRDRQETQYF. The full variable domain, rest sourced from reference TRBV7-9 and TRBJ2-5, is DTGVSQNPRHKITKRGQNVTFRCDPISEHNRLYWYRQTLGQGPEFLTYFQNEAQLEKSRLLSDRFSAERPKGSFSTLEIQRTEQGDSAMYLCASSPPLRDRQETQYFGPGTRLLVL.

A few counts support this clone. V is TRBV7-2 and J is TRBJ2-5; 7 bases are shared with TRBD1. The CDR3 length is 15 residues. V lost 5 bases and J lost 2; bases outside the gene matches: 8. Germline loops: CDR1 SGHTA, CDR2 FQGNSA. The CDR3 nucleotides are TGTGCCAGCAGCCCCCAAGCGGACAGGCAAGAGACCCAGTACTTC. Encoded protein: CASSPQADRQETQYF.

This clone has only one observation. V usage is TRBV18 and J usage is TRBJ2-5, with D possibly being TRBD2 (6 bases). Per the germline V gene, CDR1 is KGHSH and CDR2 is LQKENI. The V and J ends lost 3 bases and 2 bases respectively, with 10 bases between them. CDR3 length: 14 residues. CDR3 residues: CASSPGSRQETQYF. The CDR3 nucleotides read TGTGCCAGCTCACCCGGGAGCAGACAAGAGACCCAGTACTTC.

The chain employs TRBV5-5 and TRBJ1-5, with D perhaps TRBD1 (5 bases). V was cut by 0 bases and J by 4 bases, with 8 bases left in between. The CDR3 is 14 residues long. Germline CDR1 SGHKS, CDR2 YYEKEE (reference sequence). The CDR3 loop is CASSLEGLNQPQHF. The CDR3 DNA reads TGTGCCAGCAGCTTGGAGGGGCTAAATCAGCCCCAGCATTTT. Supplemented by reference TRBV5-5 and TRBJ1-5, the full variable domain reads DAGVTQSPTHLIKTRGQQVTLRCSPISGHKSVSWYQQVLGQGPQFIFQYYEKEERGRGNFPDRFSARQFPNYSSELNVNALLLGDSALYLCASSLEGLNQPQHFGDGTRLSIL.

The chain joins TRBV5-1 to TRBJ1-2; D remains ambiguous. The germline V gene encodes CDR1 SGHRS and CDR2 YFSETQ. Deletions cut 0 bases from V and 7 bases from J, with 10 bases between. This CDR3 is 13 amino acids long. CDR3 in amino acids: CASSLETGGGYTF. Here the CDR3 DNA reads TGCGCCAGCAGCTTGGAGACCGGCGGTGGCTACACCTTC.

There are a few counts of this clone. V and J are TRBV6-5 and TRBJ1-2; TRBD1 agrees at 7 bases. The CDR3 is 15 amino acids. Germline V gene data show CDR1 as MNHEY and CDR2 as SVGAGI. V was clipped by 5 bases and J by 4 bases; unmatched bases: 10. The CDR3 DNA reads TGTGCCAGCAGTGCCCGACAGGGTAAAAGCTATGGCTACACCTTC. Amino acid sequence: CASSARQGKSYGYTF.

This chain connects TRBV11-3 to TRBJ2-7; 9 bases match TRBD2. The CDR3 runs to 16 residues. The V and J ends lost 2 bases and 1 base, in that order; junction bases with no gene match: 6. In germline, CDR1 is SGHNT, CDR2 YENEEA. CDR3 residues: CASSLRAGGGSYEQYF. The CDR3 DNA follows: TGTGCCAGCAGCTTAAGAGCGGGAGGAGGTTCCTACGAGCAGTACTTC.

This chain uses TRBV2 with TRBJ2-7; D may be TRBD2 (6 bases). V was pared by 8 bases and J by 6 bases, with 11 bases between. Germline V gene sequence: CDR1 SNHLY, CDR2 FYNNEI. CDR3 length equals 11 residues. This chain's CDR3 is CASAWTIEQYF. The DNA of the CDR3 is TGTGCCAGCGCCTGGACTATCGAGCAGTACTTC.

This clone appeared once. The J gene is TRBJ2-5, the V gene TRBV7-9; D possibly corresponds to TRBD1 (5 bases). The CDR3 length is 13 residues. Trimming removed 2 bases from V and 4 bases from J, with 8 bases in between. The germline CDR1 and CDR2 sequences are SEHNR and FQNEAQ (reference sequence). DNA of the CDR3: TGTGCCAGCAGCTTATCAGGGCCAGAGACCCAGTACTTC. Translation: CASSLSGPETQYF.

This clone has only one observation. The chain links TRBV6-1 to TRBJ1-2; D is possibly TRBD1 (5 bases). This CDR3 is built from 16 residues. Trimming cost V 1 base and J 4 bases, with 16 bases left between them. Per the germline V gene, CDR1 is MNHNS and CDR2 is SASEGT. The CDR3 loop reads CASSEGGAGFLYGYTF. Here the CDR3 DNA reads TGTGCCAGCAGTGAAGGGGGCGCAGGGTTCCTCTATGGCTACACCTTC.

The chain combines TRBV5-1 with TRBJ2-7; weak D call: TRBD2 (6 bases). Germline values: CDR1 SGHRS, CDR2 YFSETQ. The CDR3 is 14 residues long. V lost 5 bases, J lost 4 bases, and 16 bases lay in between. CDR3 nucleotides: TGCGCCAGCAGATCACCGGGACTTATGTACGAGCAGTACTTC. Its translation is CASRSPGLMYEQYF.

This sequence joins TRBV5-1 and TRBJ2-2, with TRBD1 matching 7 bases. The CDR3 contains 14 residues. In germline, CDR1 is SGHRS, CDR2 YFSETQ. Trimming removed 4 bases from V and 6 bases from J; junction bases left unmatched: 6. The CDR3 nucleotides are TGCGCCAGCAGCCTTGACAGGGTAGCCGGGGAGCTGTTTTTT. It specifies CASSLDRVAGELFF.

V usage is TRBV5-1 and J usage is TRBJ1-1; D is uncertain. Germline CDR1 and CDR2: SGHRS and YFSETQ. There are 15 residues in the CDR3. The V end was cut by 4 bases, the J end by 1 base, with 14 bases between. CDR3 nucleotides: TGCGCCAGCAGCACCACAATCACAGAGAACACTGAAGCTTTCTTT. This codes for CASSTTITENTEAFF.

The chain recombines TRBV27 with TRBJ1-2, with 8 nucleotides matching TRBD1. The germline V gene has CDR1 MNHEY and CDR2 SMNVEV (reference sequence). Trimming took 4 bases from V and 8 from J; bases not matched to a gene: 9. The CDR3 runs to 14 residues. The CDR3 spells CASSSSGGVGGYTF. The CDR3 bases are TGTGCCAGCAGTTCATCAGGGGGCGTAGGGGGCTACACCTTC.

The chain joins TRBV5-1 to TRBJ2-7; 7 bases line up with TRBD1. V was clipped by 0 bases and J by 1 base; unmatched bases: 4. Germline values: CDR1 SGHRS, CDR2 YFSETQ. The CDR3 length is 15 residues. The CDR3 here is CASSLAWDSSYEQYF. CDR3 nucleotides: TGCGCCAGCAGCTTGGCTTGGGACAGTTCCTACGAGCAGTACTTC.

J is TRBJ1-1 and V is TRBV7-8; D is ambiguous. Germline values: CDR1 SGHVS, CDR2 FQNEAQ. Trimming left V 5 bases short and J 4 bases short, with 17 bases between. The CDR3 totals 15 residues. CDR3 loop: CASSPISGKGTEAFF. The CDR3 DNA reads TGTGCCAGCAGCCCCATTAGCGGGAAGGGCACTGAAGCTTTCTTT.

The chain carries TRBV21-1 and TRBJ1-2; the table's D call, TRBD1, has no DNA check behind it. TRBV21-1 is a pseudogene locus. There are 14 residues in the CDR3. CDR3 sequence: CASQPKDRNYGYTF. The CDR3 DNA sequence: TGTGCCAGCCAACCAAAAGACAGGAACTATGGCTACACCTTC.

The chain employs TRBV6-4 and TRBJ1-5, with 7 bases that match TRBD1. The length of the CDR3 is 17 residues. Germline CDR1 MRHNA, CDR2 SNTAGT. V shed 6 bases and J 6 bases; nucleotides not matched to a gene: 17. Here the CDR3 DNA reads TGTGCCAGCAGCGAACAACACGGGACAGTTCGGTCTCAGCCCCAGCATTTT. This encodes CASSEQHGTVRSQPQHF.

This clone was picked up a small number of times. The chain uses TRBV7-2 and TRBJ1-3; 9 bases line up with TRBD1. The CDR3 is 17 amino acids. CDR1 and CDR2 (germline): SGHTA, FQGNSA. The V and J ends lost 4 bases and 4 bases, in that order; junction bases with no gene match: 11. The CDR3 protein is CASSSQPGTGKGNTIYF. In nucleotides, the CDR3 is TGTGCCAGCAGCTCACAGCCCGGGACAGGGAAAGGAAACACCATATATTTT.

CDR3 in amino acids: CASSFLDAADSPLHF. The CDR3 DNA reads as TGTGCCAGCAGCTTCCTTGACGCGGCGGATTCACCCCTCCACTTT. The V and J genes are TRBV7-9 and TRBJ1-6; no clear D. V was shortened by 3 bases and J by 8 bases, with 14 bases between the two germline ends. CDR1 is SEHNR, CDR2 FQNEAQ, per germline (reference sequence). This CDR3 is 15 amino acids long.

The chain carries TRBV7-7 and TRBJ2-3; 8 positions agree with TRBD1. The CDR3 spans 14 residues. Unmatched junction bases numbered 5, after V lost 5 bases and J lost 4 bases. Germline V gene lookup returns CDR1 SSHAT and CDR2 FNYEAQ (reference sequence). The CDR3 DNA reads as TGTGCCAGCAGCCTGACAGGGGCCGCAGATACGCAGTATTTT. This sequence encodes CASSLTGAADTQYF.

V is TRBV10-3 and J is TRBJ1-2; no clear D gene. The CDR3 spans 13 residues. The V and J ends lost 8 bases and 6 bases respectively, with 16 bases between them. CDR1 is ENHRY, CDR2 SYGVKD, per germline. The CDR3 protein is CAILSHGWDGYTF. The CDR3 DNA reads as TGTGCCATCCTCTCTCACGGGTGGGATGGCTACACCTTC.

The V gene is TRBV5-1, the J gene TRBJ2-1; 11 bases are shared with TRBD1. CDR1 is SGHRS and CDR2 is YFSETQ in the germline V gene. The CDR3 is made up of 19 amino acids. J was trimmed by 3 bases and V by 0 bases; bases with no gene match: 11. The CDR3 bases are TGCGCCAGCAGCTTGGGGCGGACAGGGGGCTCAAAGAACTACAATGAGCAGTTCTTC. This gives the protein CASSLGRTGGSKNYNEQFF.

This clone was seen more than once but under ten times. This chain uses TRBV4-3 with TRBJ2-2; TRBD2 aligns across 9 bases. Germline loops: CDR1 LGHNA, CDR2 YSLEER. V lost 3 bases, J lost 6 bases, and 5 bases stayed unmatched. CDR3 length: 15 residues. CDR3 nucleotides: TGCGCCAGCAGCCATAGCGGGAGCCTCGCCGGGGAGCTGTTTTTT. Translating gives CASSHSGSLAGELFF.

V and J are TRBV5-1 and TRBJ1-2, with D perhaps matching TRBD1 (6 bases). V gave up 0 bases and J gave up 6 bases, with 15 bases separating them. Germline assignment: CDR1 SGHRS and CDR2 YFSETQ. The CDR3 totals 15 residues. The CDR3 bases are TGCGCCAGCAGCTTGGTTGGGGACATCAGTAATGGCTACACCTTC. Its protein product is CASSLVGDISNGYTF.

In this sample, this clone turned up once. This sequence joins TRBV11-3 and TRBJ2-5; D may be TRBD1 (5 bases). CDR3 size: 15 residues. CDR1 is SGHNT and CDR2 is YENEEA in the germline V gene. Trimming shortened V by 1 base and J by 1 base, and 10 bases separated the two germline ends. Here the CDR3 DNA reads TGTGCCAGCAGCTTAGGTCGGCAGGGCCAAGAGACCCAGTACTTC. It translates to CASSLGRQGQETQYF. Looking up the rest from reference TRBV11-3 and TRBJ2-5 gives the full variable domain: EAGVVQSPRYKIIEKKQPVAFWCNPISGHNTLYWYLQNLGQGPELLIRYENEEAVDDSQLPKDRFSAERLKGVDSTLKIQPAELGDSAVYLCASSLGRQGQETQYFGPGTRLLVL.

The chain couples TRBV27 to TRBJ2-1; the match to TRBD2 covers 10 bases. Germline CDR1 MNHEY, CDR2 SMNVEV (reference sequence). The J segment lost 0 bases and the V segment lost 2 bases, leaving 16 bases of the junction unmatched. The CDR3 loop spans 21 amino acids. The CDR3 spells CASSLKGTSASPRSSYNEQFF. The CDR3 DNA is TGTGCCAGCAGTTTAAAGGGGACTAGCGCGTCCCCCCGAAGCTCCTACAATGAGCAGTTCTTC.